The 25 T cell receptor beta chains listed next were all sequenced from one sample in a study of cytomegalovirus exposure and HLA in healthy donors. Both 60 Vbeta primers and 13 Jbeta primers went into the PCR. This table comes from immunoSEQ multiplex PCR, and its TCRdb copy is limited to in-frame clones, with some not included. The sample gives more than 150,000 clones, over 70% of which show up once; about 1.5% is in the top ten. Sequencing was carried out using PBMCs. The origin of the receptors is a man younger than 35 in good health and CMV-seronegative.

The CDR3 loop is CASSPRTGRYQPQHF. CDR3 DNA: TGTGCCAGCAGTCCCAGGACAGGGAGGTATCAGCCCCAGCATTTT. The gene calls are TRBV27 and TRBJ1-5, with 8 nucleotides matching TRBD1. CDR3 length: 15 amino acids. V gave up 5 bases and J gave up 5 bases; unmatched junction bases: 8. CDR1 is MNHEY, CDR2 SMNVEV, per germline (reference sequence).

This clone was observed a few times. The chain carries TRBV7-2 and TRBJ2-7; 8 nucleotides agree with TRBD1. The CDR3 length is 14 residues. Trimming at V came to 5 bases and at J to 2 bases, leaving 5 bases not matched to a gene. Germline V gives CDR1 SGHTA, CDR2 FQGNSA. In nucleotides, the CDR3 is TGTGCCAGCAGCCACGACAGGGGACCCTACGAGCAGTACTTC. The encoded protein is CASSHDRGPYEQYF.

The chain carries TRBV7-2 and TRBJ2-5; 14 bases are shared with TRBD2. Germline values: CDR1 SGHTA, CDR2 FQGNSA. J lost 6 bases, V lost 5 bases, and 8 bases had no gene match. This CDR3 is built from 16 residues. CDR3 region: CASSRGLAGGEKTQYF. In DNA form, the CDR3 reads TGTGCCAGCAGCCGTGGACTAGCGGGGGGTGAAAAGACCCAGTACTTC. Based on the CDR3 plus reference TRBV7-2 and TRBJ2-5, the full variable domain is GAGVSQSPSNKVTEKGKDVELRCDPISGHTALYWYRQSLGQGLEFLIYFQGNSAPDKSGLPSDRFSAERTGGSVSTLTIQRTQQEDSAVYLCASSRGLAGGEKTQYFGPGTRLLVL.

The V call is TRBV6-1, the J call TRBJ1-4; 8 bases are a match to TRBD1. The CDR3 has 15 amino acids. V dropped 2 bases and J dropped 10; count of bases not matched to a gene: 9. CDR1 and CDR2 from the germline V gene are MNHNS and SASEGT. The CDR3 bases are TGTGCCAGCAGTGAAATACGGACAGGGCAGGGAAAACTGTTTTTT. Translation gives CASSEIRTGQGKLFF.

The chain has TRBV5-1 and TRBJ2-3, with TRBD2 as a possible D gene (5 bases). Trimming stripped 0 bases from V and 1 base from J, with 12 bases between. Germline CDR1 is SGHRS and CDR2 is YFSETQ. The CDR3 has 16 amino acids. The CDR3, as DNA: TGCGCCAGCAGCTTGGCCCTAGGGAGCGGCACAGATACGCAGTATTTT. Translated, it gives CASSLALGSGTDTQYF.

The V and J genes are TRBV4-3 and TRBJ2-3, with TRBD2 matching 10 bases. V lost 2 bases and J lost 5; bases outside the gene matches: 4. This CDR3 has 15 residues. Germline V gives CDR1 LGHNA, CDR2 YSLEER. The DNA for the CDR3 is TGCGCCAGCAGCCAACAGGCTAGCGGGAGAGATACGCAGTATTTT. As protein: CASSQQASGRDTQYF.

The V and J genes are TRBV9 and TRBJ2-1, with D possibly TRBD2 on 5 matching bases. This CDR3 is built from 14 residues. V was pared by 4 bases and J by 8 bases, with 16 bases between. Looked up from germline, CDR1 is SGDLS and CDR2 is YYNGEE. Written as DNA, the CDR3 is TGTGCCAGCAGCCCCGAGGGCCTATTCGATGAGCAGTTCTTC. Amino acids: CASSPEGLFDEQFF.

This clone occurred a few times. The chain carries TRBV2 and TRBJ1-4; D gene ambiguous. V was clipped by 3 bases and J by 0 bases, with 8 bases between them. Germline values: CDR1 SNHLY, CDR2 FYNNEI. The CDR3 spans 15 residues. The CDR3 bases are TGTGCCAGCAGTGACGGGGTGTCAACTAATGAAAAACTGTTTTTT. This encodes CASSDGVSTNEKLFF.

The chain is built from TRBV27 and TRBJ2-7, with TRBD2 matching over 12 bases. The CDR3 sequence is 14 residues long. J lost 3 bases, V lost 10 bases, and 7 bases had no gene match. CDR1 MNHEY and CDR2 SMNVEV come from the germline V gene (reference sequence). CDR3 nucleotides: TGTGCCACCTCCCGACTAGCGGGAGACTACGAGCAGTACTTC. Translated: CATSRLAGDYEQYF.

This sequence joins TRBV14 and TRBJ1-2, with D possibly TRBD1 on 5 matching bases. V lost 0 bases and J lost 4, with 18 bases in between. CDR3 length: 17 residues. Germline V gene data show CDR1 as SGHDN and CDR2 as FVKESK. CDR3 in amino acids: CASSQEDGEGIGYGYTF. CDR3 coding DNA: TGTGCCAGCAGCCAAGAGGATGGGGAGGGGATTGGCTATGGCTACACCTTC.

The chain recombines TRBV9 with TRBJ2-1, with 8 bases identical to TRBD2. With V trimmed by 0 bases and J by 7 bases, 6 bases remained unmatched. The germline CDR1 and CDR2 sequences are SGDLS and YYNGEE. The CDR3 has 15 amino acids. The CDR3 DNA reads TGTGCCAGCAGCGTAGAGCGGGAGTATCGGAATGAGCAGTTCTTC. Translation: CASSVEREYRNEQFF. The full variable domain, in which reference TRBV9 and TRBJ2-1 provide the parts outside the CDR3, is DSGVTQTPKHLITATGQRVTLRCSPRSGDLSVYWYQQSLDQGLQFLIQYYNGEERAKGNILERFSAQQFPDLHSELNLSSLELGDSALYFCASSVEREYRNEQFFGPGTRLTVL.

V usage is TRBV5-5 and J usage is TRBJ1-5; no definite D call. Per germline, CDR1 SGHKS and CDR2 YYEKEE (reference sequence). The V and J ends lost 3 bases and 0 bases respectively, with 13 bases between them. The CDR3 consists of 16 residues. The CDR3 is CASSYETGYSNQPQHF. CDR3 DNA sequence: TGTGCCAGCAGCTACGAGACGGGGTATAGCAATCAGCCCCAGCATTTT.

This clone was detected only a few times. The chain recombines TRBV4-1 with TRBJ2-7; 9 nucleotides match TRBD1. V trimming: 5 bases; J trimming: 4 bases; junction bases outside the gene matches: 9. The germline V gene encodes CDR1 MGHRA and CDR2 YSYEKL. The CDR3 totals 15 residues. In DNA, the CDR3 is TGCGCCAGCAGCAAACAGGGGGCTGGGTTTTACGAGCAGTACTTC. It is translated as CASSKQGAGFYEQYF.

The CDR3 loop is CASSRAGNTIYF. CDR3 DNA sequence: TGTGCCAGCAGCCGAGCTGGAAACACCATATATTTT. The genes are TRBV9 and TRBJ1-3; no clear D gene. Germline V lookup: CDR1 SGDLS, CDR2 YYNGEE. CDR3 length: 12 amino acids. With 4 bases removed from V and 2 bases from J, the gap between germline ends came to 4 bases.

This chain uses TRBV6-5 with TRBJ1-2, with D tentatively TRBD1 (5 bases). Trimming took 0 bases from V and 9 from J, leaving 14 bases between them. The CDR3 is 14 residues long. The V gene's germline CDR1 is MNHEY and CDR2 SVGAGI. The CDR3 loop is CASSYSRTRARYTF. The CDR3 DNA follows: TGTGCCAGCAGTTACTCGAGAACCAGGGCCCGCTACACCTTC.

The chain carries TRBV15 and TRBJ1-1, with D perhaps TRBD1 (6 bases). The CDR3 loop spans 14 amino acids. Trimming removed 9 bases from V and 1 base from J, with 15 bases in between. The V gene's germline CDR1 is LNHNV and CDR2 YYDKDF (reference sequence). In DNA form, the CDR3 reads TGTGCCACAGCTAAACAGGGTACGAACACTGAAGCTTTCTTT. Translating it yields CATAKQGTNTEAFF.

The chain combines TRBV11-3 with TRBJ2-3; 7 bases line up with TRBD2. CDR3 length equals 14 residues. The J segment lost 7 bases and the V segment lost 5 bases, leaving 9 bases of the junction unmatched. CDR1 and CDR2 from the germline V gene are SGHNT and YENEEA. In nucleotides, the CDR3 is TGTGCCAGCAGCCGGCGGGACTACGCAAATACGCAGTATTTT. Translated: CASSRRDYANTQYF.

The CDR3 protein is CASSPPQGDEQYF. The CDR3 bases are TGTGCCAGCTCACCACCGCAGGGGGACGAGCAGTACTTC. V and J are TRBV18 and TRBJ2-7; 7 bases fit TRBD1. Germline V gene lookup returns CDR1 KGHSH and CDR2 LQKENI. This CDR3 is built from 13 residues. V lost 0 bases to trimming and J lost 5 bases; unmatched junction nucleotides: 1.

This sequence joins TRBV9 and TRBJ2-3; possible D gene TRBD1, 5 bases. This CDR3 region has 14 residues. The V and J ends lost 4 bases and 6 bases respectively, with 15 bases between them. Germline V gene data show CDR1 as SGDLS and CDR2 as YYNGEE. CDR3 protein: CASSPTRQGDTQYF. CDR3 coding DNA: TGTGCCAGCAGCCCCACCCGGCAGGGCGATACGCAGTATTTT.

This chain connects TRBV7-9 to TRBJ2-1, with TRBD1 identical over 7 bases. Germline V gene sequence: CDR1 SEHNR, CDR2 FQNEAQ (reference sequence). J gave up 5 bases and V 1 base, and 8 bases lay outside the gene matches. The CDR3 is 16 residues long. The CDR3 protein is CASSLVQGKSNNEQFF. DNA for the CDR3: TGTGCCAGCAGCTTAGTACAGGGGAAGTCAAACAATGAGCAGTTCTTC.

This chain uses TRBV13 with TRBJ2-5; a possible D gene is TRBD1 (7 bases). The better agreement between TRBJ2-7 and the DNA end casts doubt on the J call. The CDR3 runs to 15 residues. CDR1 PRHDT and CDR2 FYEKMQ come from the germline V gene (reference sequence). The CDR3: CASTVRGDRPNEQYF. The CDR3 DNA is TGTGCCAGCACCGTGAGGGGGGACAGACCCAACGAGCAGTACTTC.

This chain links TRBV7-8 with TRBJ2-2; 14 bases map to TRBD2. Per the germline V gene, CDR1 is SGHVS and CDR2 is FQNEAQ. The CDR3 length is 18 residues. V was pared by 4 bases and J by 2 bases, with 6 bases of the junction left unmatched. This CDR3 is CASSSRLAGGPNTGELFF. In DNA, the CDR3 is TGTGCCAGCAGCTCCAGACTAGCGGGGGGGCCCAACACCGGGGAGCTGTTTTTT.

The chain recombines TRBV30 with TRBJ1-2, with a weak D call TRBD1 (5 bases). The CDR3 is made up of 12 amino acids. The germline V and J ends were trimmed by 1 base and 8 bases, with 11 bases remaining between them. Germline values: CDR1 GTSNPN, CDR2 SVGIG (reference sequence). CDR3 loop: CAWSGGVGGYTF. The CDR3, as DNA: TGTGCCTGGAGTGGGGGGGTTGGAGGCTACACCTTC.

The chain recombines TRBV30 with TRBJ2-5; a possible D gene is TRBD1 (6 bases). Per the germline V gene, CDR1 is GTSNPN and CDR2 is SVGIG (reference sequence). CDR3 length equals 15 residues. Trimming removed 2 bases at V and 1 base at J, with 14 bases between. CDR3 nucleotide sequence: TGTGCCTGGAGTACAGGGTTTGCAGCCCAAGAGACCCAGTACTTC. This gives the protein CAWSTGFAAQETQYF.

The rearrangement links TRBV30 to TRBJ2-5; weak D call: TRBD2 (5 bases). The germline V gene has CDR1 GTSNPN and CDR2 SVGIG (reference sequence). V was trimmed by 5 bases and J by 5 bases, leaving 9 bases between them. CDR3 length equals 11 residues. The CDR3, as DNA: TGTGCCTGGCCCCCGGGGGAGACCCAGTACTTC. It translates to CAWPPGETQYF. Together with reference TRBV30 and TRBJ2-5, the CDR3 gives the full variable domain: SQTIHQWPATLVQPVGSPLSLECTVEGTSNPNLYWYRQAAGRGLQLLFYSVGIGQISSEVPQNLSASRPQDRQFILSSKKLLLSDSGFYLCAWPPGETQYFGPGTRLLVL.